The following is a TCR beta chain sequence with its context. Profiled with immunoSEQ multiplex PCR; TCRdb holds only in-frame clones, not every one. The data show about 430,000 clones, roughly 90% seen once. All enrollees were about 18 to 89 years old and from 25 or so US areas. Participants' own reports of clinical history determined their cohort assignment. Within the 2 weeks before study entry, each person in the exposed group met a COVID-19 case. Germline trimming cut 5 bases from V and 4 bases from J; bases unmatched to any gene: 5. The CDR3 length is 14 residues. The V gene's germline CDR1 is SGHTA and CDR2 FQGNSA. This entry is derived from a study of blood T cell repertoires in COVID-19. On the study more broadly: Sources were T cells, B-cell-depleted T cells, or PBMCs; the material itself was cDNA or gDNA.

V and J are TRBV7-2 and TRBJ2-7, with 10 nucleotides matching TRBD2. The sequenced material came from PBMCs or T cells enriched from blood (not recorded which). The sequence was collected from a woman between 18 and 29 years old who had been exposed to COVID-19. In DNA, the CDR3 is TGTGCCAGCAGCGCCGGGACTAGCGTTTACGAGCAGTACTTC. This sequence encodes CASSAGTSVYEQYF.